This TCR beta chain came from a study of T cell changes during pregnancy in multiple sclerosis. TCRdb's copy holds only in-frame clones and misses some; the assay was immunoSEQ multiplex PCR. Of about 28,000 clones listed, 89% are singletons. Trimming removed 3 bases at V and 3 bases at J, with 6 bases between. Germline lookup yields CDR1 DFQATT and CDR2 SNEGSKA (reference sequence). CDR3 size: 11 residues. This clone was picked up a small number of times. The chain carries TRBV20-1 and TRBJ2-7; maybe TRBD2 (5 bases). The sequence was collected from a female donor with multiple sclerosis, enrolled in a pregnancy study. The source was CD4+ T cells from peripheral blood mononuclear cells, collected in the second trimester of pregnancy. CDR3 sequence reads: CSASRGYEQYF. CDR3 nucleotide sequence: TGCAGTGCTAGTCGGGGCTACGAGCAGTACTTC.